These 20 T cell receptor beta chains share one sample of origin, sequenced in a study of beta chain features in type 1 diabetes. Whole-study results and caveats: When Type 1 diabetes patients were examined, their TCRB CDR3s proved moderately but significantly shorter in all four CD4+ subsets.

Their antigens remain unidentified. Expressed TCRB transcripts were sequenced because the entire RNA isolate underwent reverse transcription. Libraries were prepared by immunoSEQ multiplex PCR; TCRdb keeps only in-frame clonotypes and omits some of them. The table shows 600,000 to 750,000 clones, with around an eighth occurring only once. Sequenced input: naive CD4+ T cells from blood. These receptors were obtained from a man aged 30-40 years with type 1 diabetes.

This clone was recorded only once. This chain connects TRBV30 to TRBJ1-6; D possibly corresponds to TRBD1 (6 bases). V was pared by 4 bases and J by 7 bases, with 8 bases between. This CDR3 is 12 amino acids long. CDR1 is GTSNPN, CDR2 SVGIG, per germline (reference sequence). The CDR3 sequence: CAWTDRNSPLHF. The CDR3 bases are TGTGCCTGGACAGACAGGAATTCACCCCTCCACTTT.

A few counts support this clone. This chain joins TRBV4-3 and TRBJ2-3, with D perhaps matching TRBD2 (5 bases). The germline gives CDR1 LGHNA, CDR2 YSLEER. Trimming pared 5 bases from V and 6 bases from J, leaving 18 bases between. The CDR3 totals 15 residues. In nucleotides, the CDR3 is TGCGCCAGCAGCAGCCAGTCTGCGGACTGGGATACGCAGTATTTT. Amino acid sequence: CASSSQSADWDTQYF.

The table lists this clone with a few counts. This chain joins TRBV6-4 and TRBJ1-4; D possibly corresponds to TRBD1 (5 bases). The germline V and J ends were trimmed by 2 bases and 8 bases, with 12 bases remaining between them. From germline, CDR1 is MRHNA and CDR2 SNTAGT. The CDR3 extends over 14 amino acids. CDR3 in DNA: TGTGCCAGCAGTGACGAGCAGGGAAGCGAAAAACTGTTTTTT. As protein: CASSDEQGSEKLFF.

The DNA for the CDR3 is TGCAGCTCTCACCCGGGGGTGTTAGGTCAGCCCCAGCATTTT. This codes for CSSHPGVLGQPQHF. The V gene is TRBV29-1, the J gene TRBJ1-5; D may be TRBD1 (5 bases). The V end lost 8 bases, the J end lost 6 bases, and 20 bases lay between the germline ends. The CDR3 totals 14 residues. Per the germline V gene, CDR1 is SQVTM and CDR2 is ANQGSEA.

This clone was seen more than once but under ten times. The genes are TRBV7-2 and TRBJ2-3; 11 nucleotides match TRBD2. This CDR3 region has 17 residues. CDR1 and CDR2 (germline): SGHTA, FQGNSA. The V and J ends lost 6 bases and 6 bases, in that order; junction bases with no gene match: 14. CDR3 region: CASSYRRLAGPSDTQYF. CDR3 DNA sequence: TGTGCCAGCAGTTACCGCCGACTAGCGGGGCCGTCTGATACGCAGTATTTT. Supplemented by reference TRBV7-2 and TRBJ2-3, the full variable domain reads GAGVSQSPSNKVTEKGKDVELRCDPISGHTALYWYRQSLGQGLEFLIYFQGNSAPDKSGLPSDRFSAERTGGSVSTLTIQRTQQEDSAVYLCASSYRRLAGPSDTQYFGPGTRLTVL.

This clone was detected only a few times. The chain carries TRBV9 and TRBJ2-2, with 10 positions matching TRBD2. CDR3 length: 18 residues. The germline CDR1 and CDR2 sequences are SGDLS and YYNGEE. Trimming removed 3 bases from V and 3 bases from J; junction bases left unmatched: 11. For the CDR3, the DNA is TGTGCCAGCAGCGCCTCTAGCGGGGGCTCCGCGCACACCGGGGAGCTGTTTTTT. Translating gives CASSASSGGSAHTGELFF. Together with reference TRBV9 and TRBJ2-2, the CDR3 gives the full variable domain: DSGVTQTPKHLITATGQRVTLRCSPRSGDLSVYWYQQSLDQGLQFLIQYYNGEERAKGNILERFSAQQFPDLHSELNLSSLELGDSALYFCASSASSGGSAHTGELFFGEGSRLTVL.

The chain carries TRBV14 and TRBJ2-7, with D perhaps matching TRBD1 or TRBD2 (5 bases each). This CDR3 spans 16 amino acids. The germline V gene encodes CDR1 SGHDN and CDR2 FVKESK. V was clipped by 0 bases and J by 9 bases, with 21 bases between them. As DNA, the CDR3 is TGTGCCAGCAGCCAAGAAGGGACGGCAGGGCGGTCAGTGCAGTACTTC. This gives the protein CASSQEGTAGRSVQYF.

The V and J genes are TRBV18 and TRBJ2-5; 11 bases are a match to TRBD2. Germline values: CDR1 KGHSH, CDR2 LQKENI. CDR3 length: 15 amino acids. The junction had 10 bases not matched to a gene; V was cut back by 8 bases and J by 5 bases. The CDR3 loop is CASRPTSGAHETQYF. Written as DNA, the CDR3 is TGTGCCAGCCGGCCGACTAGCGGGGCCCATGAGACCCAGTACTTC.

This clone has a handful of counts. The rearrangement links TRBV18 to TRBJ1-6; no clear D gene. Germline V gives CDR1 KGHSH, CDR2 LQKENI. Trimming pared 0 bases from V and 5 bases from J, leaving 14 bases between. The CDR3 contains 17 residues. CDR3 nucleotide sequence: TGTGCCAGCTCACCACCGTCCCGAGGGAATGATAATTCACCCCTCCACTTT. Translation: CASSPPSRGNDNSPLHF.

This chain uses TRBV28 with TRBJ2-2; D is uncertain. The CDR3 has 12 residues. Germline V gene lookup returns CDR1 MDHEN and CDR2 SYDVKM. Trimming pared 2 bases from V and 9 bases from J, leaving 7 bases between. DNA of the CDR3: TGTGCCAGCAGTTTAGGAGCCAGGGAGCTGTTTTTT. Residues: CASSLGARELFF.

This clone was counted between two and nine times. J is TRBJ2-7 and V is TRBV9, with D perhaps matching TRBD2 (5 bases). V shed 2 bases and J shed 3 bases, with 15 bases lying between them. The CDR3 is made up of 15 amino acids. Germline CDR1 and CDR2: SGDLS and YYNGEE. The CDR3 loop is CASSVGLAGNYEQYF. DNA of the CDR3: TGTGCCAGCAGCGTGGGTCTAGCCGGAAACTACGAGCAGTACTTC. Based on the CDR3 plus reference TRBV9 and TRBJ2-7, the full variable domain is DSGVTQTPKHLITATGQRVTLRCSPRSGDLSVYWYQQSLDQGLQFLIQYYNGEERAKGNILERFSAQQFPDLHSELNLSSLELGDSALYFCASSVGLAGNYEQYFGPGTRLTVT.

This clone was detected only a few times. This sample includes further DNA sequences coding for the same CDR3. The chain couples TRBV2 to TRBJ1-6, with 7 bases lining up with TRBD1. Germline CDR1 is SNHLY and CDR2 is FYNNEI. Trimming cost V 6 bases and J 8 bases; bases outside gene matches: 4. The CDR3 extends over 13 amino acids. The chain's CDR3 is CASRGTGDSPLHF. DNA for the CDR3: TGTGCCAGCAGGGGTACAGGGGATTCACCCCTCCACTTT.

This clone turned up a few times. This chain links TRBV2 with TRBJ2-3; D is undetermined. The length of the CDR3 is 12 residues. CDR1 SNHLY and CDR2 FYNNEI come from the germline V gene. Trimming took off 5 bases at V and 0 bases at J, with 3 bases between the two ends. This CDR3 is CASSHSTDTQYF. CDR3 coding DNA: TGTGCCAGCAGTCATAGCACAGATACGCAGTATTTT.

In its sample, this clone was seen a few times. The rearrangement links TRBV4-3 to TRBJ2-7, with D perhaps TRBD1 (5 bases). Germline V gene sequence: CDR1 LGHNA, CDR2 YSLEER. CDR3 length: 14 residues. V was pared by 1 base and J by 3 bases, with 10 bases between. CDR3 nucleotides: TGCGCCAGCAGCCAAGCTCAGGGTCACTACGAGCAGTACTTC. As protein: CASSQAQGHYEQYF.

This clone turned up a few times. The V and J genes are TRBV4-2 and TRBJ2-7, with a possible D match to TRBD2 (6 bases). The DNA end lines up better with TRBJ2-5; the J call may be wrong. CDR3 length: 13 amino acids. CDR1 and CDR2 (germline): LGHNA, YNFKEQ. CDR3 residues: CASSQERGGTQYF. In nucleotides, the CDR3 is TGTGCCAGCAGCCAAGAGAGGGGAGGGACCCAGTACTTC.

This clone showed up just a few times. V gene TRBV4-3 combines with J gene TRBJ2-3; 10 bases map to TRBD1. The germline CDR1 and CDR2 sequences are LGHNA and YSLEER. After removal of 4 bases from V and 8 bases from J, the junction contained 9 bases not matched to a gene. This CDR3 region has 15 residues. The CDR3 sequence is CASSLMGQGSPTQYF. CDR3 in DNA: TGCGCCAGCAGCCTCATGGGACAGGGGTCCCCTACGCAGTATTTT.

This clone was detected a few times. The rearrangement uses TRBV10-3 and TRBJ1-1; D is unresolved. V lost 4 bases, J lost 1 base, and 4 bases lay in between. The CDR3 runs to 12 residues. Germline CDR1 and CDR2: ENHRY and SYGVKD. The CDR3 sequence is CAISVGNTEAFF. For the CDR3, the DNA is TGTGCCATCAGTGTGGGGAACACTGAAGCTTTCTTT.

This clone has more than one count but fewer than ten. CDR3 nucleotides: TGTGCCTGGGACCGGACAGGCTATGGCTACACCTTC. It specifies CAWDRTGYGYTF. V and J are TRBV30 and TRBJ1-2; 7 bases are shared with TRBD1. The CDR3 length is 12 residues. Losses at the gene ends were 5 bases for V and 4 bases for J; bases not matched to a gene: 4. CDR1 is GTSNPN, CDR2 SVGIG, per germline (reference sequence).

Only a few counts were recorded for this clone. CDR3 nucleotide sequence: TGTGCCAGCAGCCTGTCCGGGGCCACCTACAATGAGCAGTTCTTC. It codes for CASSLSGATYNEQFF. The gene calls are TRBV6-5 and TRBJ2-1; D possibly matches TRBD1 or TRBD2 (5 bases each). The germline gives CDR1 MNHEY, CDR2 SVGAGI. The CDR3 sequence is 15 residues long. With 6 bases removed from V and 2 bases from J, the gap between germline ends came to 14 bases.

The chain carries TRBV28 and TRBJ2-1; D is possibly TRBD1 (5 bases). Trimming removed 4 bases from V and 7 bases from J, with 14 bases in between. CDR1 MDHEN and CDR2 SYDVKM come from the germline V gene. CDR3 size: 14 residues. The CDR3 here is CASSSAPGINEQFF. The CDR3 bases are TGTGCCAGCAGTTCGGCCCCAGGGATTAATGAGCAGTTCTTC. The whole variable domain, filled in from reference TRBV28 and TRBJ2-1, reads DVKVTQSSRYLVKRTGEKVFLECVQDMDHENMFWYRQDPGLGLRLIYFSYDVKMKEKGDIPEGYSVSREKKERFSLILESASTNQTSMYLCASSSAPGINEQFFGPGTRLTVL.